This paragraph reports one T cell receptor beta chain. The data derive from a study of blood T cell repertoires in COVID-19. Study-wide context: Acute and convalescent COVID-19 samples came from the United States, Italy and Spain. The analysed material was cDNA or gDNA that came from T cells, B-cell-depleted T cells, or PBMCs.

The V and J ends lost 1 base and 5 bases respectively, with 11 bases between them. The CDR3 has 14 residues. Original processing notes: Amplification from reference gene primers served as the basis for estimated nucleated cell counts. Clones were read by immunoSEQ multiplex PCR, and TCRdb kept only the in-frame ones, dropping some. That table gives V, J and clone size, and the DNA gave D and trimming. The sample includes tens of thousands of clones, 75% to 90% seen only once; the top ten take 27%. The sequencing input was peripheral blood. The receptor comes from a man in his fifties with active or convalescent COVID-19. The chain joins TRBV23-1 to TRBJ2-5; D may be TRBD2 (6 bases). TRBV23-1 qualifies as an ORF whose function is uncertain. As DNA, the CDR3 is TGCGCCAGCAGTCAATTTTCGGGGGTGGAGACCCAGTACTTC. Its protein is CASSQFSGVETQYF.